The 9 T cell receptor beta chains presented below share a single source sample, sequenced in a study of T cell responses to AZD1222 COVID-19 vaccine. Using immunoSEQ multiplex PCR, the repertoire was profiled, and TCRdb retains in-frame clones only, with some absent. The sample gives 57,000 or so clones, about 81% of which show up once; approximately 25% is in the top ten. The material sequenced was peripheral blood, taken 28 days after the second AZD1222 dose. These TCRs come from an adult who received the AZD1222 COVID-19 vaccine.

The chain combines TRBV25-1 with TRBJ2-1; the D is unclear. The CDR3 runs to 14 residues. Germline V gene data show CDR1 as MGHDK and CDR2 as SYGVNS. V was trimmed by 2 bases and J by 1 base, leaving 6 bases between them. CDR3 region: CASSEANSYNEQFF. CDR3 nucleotides: TGTGCCAGCAGTGAAGCAAATTCCTACAATGAGCAGTTCTTC.

J is TRBJ2-7 and V is TRBV6-5; 7 positions match TRBD1. V was clipped by 11 bases and J by 0 bases; unmatched bases: 10. Per germline, CDR1 MNHEY and CDR2 SVGAGI. The CDR3 is made up of 14 amino acids. CDR3 bases: TGTGCCTCCAAGGGGGCATATGACTCCTACGAGCAGTACTTC. Protein sequence: CASKGAYDSYEQYF.

The gene calls are TRBV29-1 and TRBJ2-3; D remains unclear. Germline lookup yields CDR1 SQVTM and CDR2 ANQGSEA. V lost 5 bases and J 3 bases, leaving 9 bases between the germline ends. The CDR3 sequence is 12 residues long. The CDR3: CSVKDPTDTQYF. The CDR3 nucleotides are TGCAGCGTTAAGGACCCGACAGATACGCAGTATTTT.

V and J are TRBV5-1 and TRBJ2-3; D possibly uses TRBD1 or TRBD2 (5 bases each). V lost 3 bases, J lost 0 bases, and 14 bases lay in between. CDR3 length: 16 amino acids. Germline V gene sequence: CDR1 SGHRS, CDR2 YFSETQ. The CDR3 DNA is TGCGCCAGCAGCTCAACGTACAGGACTAGCACAGATACGCAGTATTTT. Its translation: CASSSTYRTSTDTQYF.

The chain couples TRBV7-2 to TRBJ1-2, with D tentatively TRBD1 (6 bases). This CDR3 has 15 amino acids. Per germline, CDR1 SGHTA and CDR2 FQGNSA. The V and J ends lost 5 bases and 3 bases respectively, with 16 bases between them. As DNA, the CDR3 is TGTGCCAGCAGCGAGCCCTACAGGGTGGACTATGGCTACACCTTC. Its translation: CASSEPYRVDYGYTF.

The CDR3 DNA sequence: TGTGCCAGCAGCTTAGGGCCTGAGGGGGACACTGAAGCTTTCTTT. Translated, it gives CASSLGPEGDTEAFF. This rearrangement joins TRBV11-2 to TRBJ1-1; D may be TRBD1 (6 bases). Trimming took off 1 base at V and 3 bases at J, with 12 bases between the two ends. This CDR3 has 15 amino acids. Germline V gives CDR1 SGHAT, CDR2 FQNNGV.

For the CDR3, the DNA is TGTGCCAGCAGGGGGGACCTCTATGGCTACACCTTC. Amino acid sequence: CASRGDLYGYTF. This chain connects TRBV7-9 to TRBJ1-2; TRBD1 might be the D (5 bases). This CDR3 is built from 12 residues. V lost 6 bases to trimming and J lost 4 bases, with 9 bases between them. CDR1 and CDR2 from the germline V gene are SEHNR and FQNEAQ (reference sequence).

The chain carries TRBV6-6 and TRBJ2-3; TRBD2 agrees at 14 bases. The length of the CDR3 is 20 residues. The V segment lost 6 bases and the J segment 2 bases; nucleotides outside the gene matches: 16. Germline V gives CDR1 MNHNY, CDR2 SVGAGI (reference sequence). CDR3 DNA sequence: TGTGCCAGCAGCTATACGACTAGCGGGAGGGCCGCCGACGCCACAGATACGCAGTATTTT. Its translation: CASSYTTSGRAADATDTQYF.

The V gene is TRBV2, the J gene TRBJ1-5, with D unresolved. V was trimmed by 4 bases and J by 2 bases, leaving 9 bases between them. Germline V gene lookup returns CDR1 SNHLY and CDR2 FYNNEI. The CDR3 is made up of 14 amino acids. This CDR3 is CASSVPKGNQPQHF. The CDR3, as DNA: TGTGCCAGCAGTGTACCCAAGGGCAATCAGCCCCAGCATTTT.